This is a list of T cell receptor beta chains from one sample in a study of CD8+CD57+ T cells in acquired aplastic anemia. TCRdb independently ran MiXCR on the reads; one entry per CDR3 protein. Of 400,000 to 450,000 distinct CDR3 sequences listed, approximately 70% were seen once; the top ten hold 3% to 5%. The material sequenced was sorted CD4+, CD8+, or CD8+CD57+ T cells (not recorded which) from PBMCs. These receptors came from a human donor in good health, serving as a control. The CDR3 runs from the conserved cysteine through the conserved F or W. Each record gives: V gene, J gene, D gene, clone size, CDR3 DNA, CDR3 protein. D genes are given only for firm matches. Not all rows give a size; the values are once, few, many and, for expanded clones, a class.

TRBV7-3	TRBJ2-1	NA	NA	TGTGCCAGCAGCTTGTCCCGGGACCACAATGAGCAGTTCTTC	CASSLSRDHNEQFF
TRBV7-2	TRBJ2-1	NA	NA	TGTGCCAGCAGCATAGCGACCGAGACAGACTGCAATGAGCAGTTCTTC	CASSIATETDCNEQFF
TRBV12-3/TRBV12-4	TRBJ2-1	NA	NA	TGTGCCAGCAGTAGCGAGGGTTTACGGGTCGAGCAGTTCTTC	CASSSEGLRVEQFF
TRBV20-1	TRBJ1-1	NA	once	TGCAGTGCTAGACTTGGATCGGGCACTGAAGCTTTCTTT	CSARLGSGTEAFF
TRBV5-1	TRBJ2-3	TRBD1	NA	TGCGCCAGCAGCAGCTGGGGACAGGGAAAAACAGATACGCAGTATTTT	CASSSWGQGKTDTQYF
TRBV12-3/TRBV12-4	TRBJ2-1	TRBD1	NA	TGTGCCAGCAGCTCAGGGCCTCGGGACAGGGTATACAATGAGCAGTTCTTC	CASSSGPRDRVYNEQFF
TRBV7-3	TRBJ2-5	NA	NA	TGTGCCAGCAGCTTAACAAAAACTAGCTTGGAGACCCAGTACTTC	CASSLTKTSLETQYF
TRBV7-2	TRBJ2-3	NA	once	TGTGCCAGCAGCTTTAGAGGGCCAGTCCGAGATACGCTGTATTTT	CASSFRGPVRDTLYF
TRBV2	TRBJ1-5	NA	NA	TGTGCCAGCAGTGAATCGCCGCGGATCCTTAGCAATCAGCCCCAGCATTTT	CASSESPRILSNQPQHF
TRBV19	TRBJ1-1	TRBD1	NA	TGTGCCAGTATGTCAACAGGGGTAAACACTGAAGCTTTCTTT	CASMSTGVNTEAFF
TRBV20-1	TRBJ1-4	NA	NA	TGCAGTGCTAGCGGAGGGCAGGTAGCTTTGTTTTTT	CSASGGQVALFF
TRBV9	TRBJ1-6	TRBD1	many	TGTGCCAGCAGCTCGGGACAGGTCAGGGAAGAACCCCTCCACTTT	CASSSGQVREEPLHF
TRBV7-6	TRBJ2-5	TRBD1	NA	TGTGCCAGCAGCCGGCCGGGACAGGGGGAGACCCAGTACTTC	CASSRPGQGETQYF
TRBV4-1	TRBJ2-4	TRBD1	NA	TGCGCCAGCAGCCATGCGGACAGGGGGCGAGGAAACATTCAGTACTTC	CASSHADRGRGNIQYF
TRBV14	TRBJ1-2	NA	NA	TGTGCCAGCAGCCTAGAGGGACGGTACACTGAAGCTTACACCTTC	CASSLEGRYTEAYTF
TRBV10-3	TRBJ1-4	NA	NA	TGTGCCATCAGTGAGAACCCGGCTCGCGGAGGTGAAAAACTGTTTTTT	CAISENPARGGEKLFF
TRBV5-1	TRBJ2-6	NA	NA	TGTGCCAGCAGGATATCTGAGGGGACCGTCCTGACTTTC	CASRISEGTVLTF
TRBV7-2	TRBJ1-2	TRBD1	NA	TGTGCCAGCAGCCCCCCCAGGACAGGCTACACAGATACGTTC	CASSPPRTGYTDTF
TRBV19	TRBJ2-1	NA	NA	TGTGCCAGCAGTATCGGCCAGGGCCTCGACAATGAGCAGTTCTTC	CASSIGQGLDNEQFF
TRBV7-9	TRBJ2-7	NA	NA	TGTGCCAGCAGCCAAGATCAGGGCGATGGGCAGTACTTC	CASSQDQGDGQYF
TRBV6-5	TRBJ1-6	NA	many	TGTGCCAGCAGTCGAGGATATCAGACACCCCTCCACTTT	CASSRGYQTPLHF
TRBV12-3/TRBV12-4	TRBJ1-5	NA	NA	TGTGCCAGCAGTCCAGATCAGGATCAGCCCCAGCATTTT	CASSPDQDQPQHF
TRBV29-1	TRBJ1-1	NA	many	TGCAGCGTTGATCTTCTTGGGGGGACTGAAGCTTTCTTT	CSVDLLGGTEAFF
TRBV7-9	TRBJ1-4	NA	many	TGTGCCAGCAGCCCCGACGGAGCTAATGAAAAACTGTTTTTT	CASSPDGANEKLFF
TRBV12-3/TRBV12-4	TRBJ2-5	NA	NA	TGTGCCAGCAGTTTCGACCAGGGGTCCCAAGAGACCCAGTACTTC	CASSFDQGSQETQYF
TRBV6-1	TRBJ2-7	NA	NA	TGTGCCAGCAGTGAAGCGGCAGGTCACGCCTTTCGCCACCACTTC	CASSEAAGHAFRHHF
TRBV4-3	TRBJ1-3	NA	NA	TGCGCCAGCAGGCTTACGGGAAACACCATATATTTT	CASRLTGNTIYF
TRBV10-2	TRBJ2-5	TRBD1	many	TGCGCCACCCGAATAGGGACAGTGGTCTTAGGGACCCAGTACTTC	CATRIGTVVLGTQYF
TRBV11-2	TRBJ2-1	TRBD2	NA	TGTGCCAGCAGCTTTAAAAGCCTAGCGGGGGGGCTAAGTGAGCAGTTCTTC	CASSFKSLAGGLSEQFF
TRBV7-3	TRBJ1-6	NA	NA	TGTGCCAGCAGCCAAGGAGGAAAGGTTGACGAGCAGTACCACTTT	CASSQGGKVDEQYHF
TRBV20-1	TRBJ2-5	NA	once	TGCAGTGCTAGAGCTAGTCGGACTGAAGCCCAGTACTTC	CSARASRTEAQYF
TRBV11-2	TRBJ1-2	TRBD1	NA	TGTGCCAGCAGCGTAGGAGGACAGGGCTACTATGTCGGCACCTTC	CASSVGGQGYYVGTF
TRBV19	TRBJ1-1	NA	NA	TGTGCCAGTAGTATCGGACCACGACTTAACACTGACGACTCCTTT	CASSIGPRLNTDDSF
TRBV2	TRBJ2-3	NA	NA	TGTGCCAGCAGGACGGACGGGCAAAGGACAGATACGCAGTATTTT	CASRTDGQRTDTQYF
TRBV11-2	TRBJ1-2	TRBD1	many	TGTGCCAGCAGCTTAGTGGGCAGGACAGGGAATGGCTACACCTTC	CASSLVGRTGNGYTF
TRBV13	TRBJ2-7	TRBD1	NA	TGTGCCAGCAGCTTACGGACAGGACTCGAGCAGTACTTC	CASSLRTGLEQYF
TRBV7-5	TRBJ1-5	NA	NA	NA	CISVPAAYPWDRGQKVNQPQHF
TRBV5-1	TRBJ1-4	TRBD1	many	TGCGCCAGCTGCCTAACTTCCGGGACAGCCAATGAAAAACTGTTTTTT	CASCLTSGTANEKLFF
TRBV19	TRBJ1-1	TRBD1	NA	TGTGGTGACAGGGGGGCTGAAGTTCTCTTC	CGDRGAEVLF
TRBV19	TRBJ1-5	TRBD1	few	TGTGCCAGTAGTTCCACAGGGGGTGTAAATCAGCCCCAGCATTTT	CASSSTGGVNQPQHF
TRBV7-2	TRBJ1-2	NA	NA	TGCGCCAGCAGCTTAAACTCCTTCTCGAGCGGCTACACCTTC	CASSLNSFSSGYTF
TRBV5-1	TRBJ2-7	NA	NA	TGCGCCAGCAGCTTGGATGACAGCCAATCCTACGAGCAGTACTTC	CASSLDDSQSYEQYF
TRBV2	TRBJ1-5	NA	NA	TGTGCCAGCAGCAAAGAACCGCCAGGGGACAAGTATCACCCCCAGCATTTT	CASSKEPPGDKYHPQHF
TRBV7-2	TRBJ1-1	NA	many	TGTGCCAGCAGCAAACGTGGGGGCGGAGGCACTGAAGCTTTCTTT	CASSKRGGGGTEAFF
TRBV7-2	TRBJ2-3	TRBD2	many	TGTGCCAGCAGCAGGACTAGCGGGGGCACAGATACGCAGTATTTT	CASSRTSGGTDTQYF
TRBV24-1	TRBJ2-1	NA	NA	TGTGCCACCATGTCAACCACAGGGCAGGGATACAATGAGCAGTTCTTC	CATMSTTGQGYNEQFF
TRBV7-9	TRBJ2-7	TRBD1	NA	TGTGCCAGCAGCTCCGCCGGACAGGGCTATGGCCACACCTTC	CASSSAGQGYGHTF
TRBV3-1	TRBJ1-5	NA	many	TGTGCCAGCAGCCAAGGGGTCAATCAGCCCCAGCATTTT	CASSQGVNQPQHF
TRBV20-1	TRBJ1-4	TRBD1	NA	TGCAGTGCCGGGACAGGGGCCGACGAAAAACTGTTTTTT	CSAGTGADEKLFF
TRBV7-2	TRBJ2-2	NA	once	TGTGCCAGCAGCTCGGACGACGGCGGGGAGGTGTTTTTT	CASSSDDGGEVFF
TRBV19	TRBJ2-5	NA	NA	TGTGCCAGTACCCCTGGGGATACGGGGAAGAGAGAGACCCAGTACTTC	CASTPGDTGKRETQYF
TRBV7-2	TRBJ2-7	NA	NA	TGTGCCAGCAGCCCAGAACAAGTCTACGAGCAGTACTTC	CASSPEQVYEQYF